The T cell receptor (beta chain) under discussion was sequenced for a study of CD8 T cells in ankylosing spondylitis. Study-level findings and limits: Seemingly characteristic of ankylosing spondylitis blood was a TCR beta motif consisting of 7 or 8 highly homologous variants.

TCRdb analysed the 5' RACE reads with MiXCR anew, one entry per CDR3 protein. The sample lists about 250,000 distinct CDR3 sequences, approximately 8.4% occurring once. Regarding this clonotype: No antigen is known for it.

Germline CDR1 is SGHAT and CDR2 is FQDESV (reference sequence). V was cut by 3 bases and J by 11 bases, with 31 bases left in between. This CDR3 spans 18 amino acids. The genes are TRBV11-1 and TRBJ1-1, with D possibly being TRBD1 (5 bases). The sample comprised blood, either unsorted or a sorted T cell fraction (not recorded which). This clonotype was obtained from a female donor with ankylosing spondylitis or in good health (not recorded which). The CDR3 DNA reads TGTGCCAGCAGCTTGATCTATGGGGCTTACAGGCCTCATTCGGAGGCTTTCTTT. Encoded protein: CASSLIYGAYRPHSEAFF.